This T cell receptor (beta chain) appears in the sequencing data of a study of T cell responses to AZD1222 COVID-19 vaccine. Overall study results and limits: Possibly, clonal diversity was underestimated; donors were largely white British and included more females. Per reports, nearly half of all spike-specific TCRs target regions that are unmutated in variants. Vaccine-related CD4 TCRs covered spike, predominating at 160-218 and 743-854. Repertoires in all cases were sampled only once the peak T cell response had passed.

Here immunoSEQ multiplex PCR was the method, and the copy in TCRdb shows in-frame clones only, minus some. Counted here are 110,000 or so clones, roughly 84% occurring once; the ten biggest clones make up around 17%. Regarding this clone: The antigen remains undetermined.

This CDR3 is built from 16 residues. Trimming took 4 bases from V and 7 from J; bases not matched to a gene: 12. Germline values: CDR1 LGHDT, CDR2 YNNKEL (reference sequence). The sequencing used peripheral blood, collected 28 days after the second AZD1222 dose. The chain combines TRBV3-1 (or the pseudogene TRBV3-2) with TRBJ2-3; 9 nucleotides align to TRBD2. The sequence was collected from an adult who received the AZD1222 COVID-19 vaccine. The CDR3 spells CASSRYLGGGAHTQYF. CDR3 coding DNA: TGTGCCAGCAGCCGCTACCTTGGCGGGGGGGCCCATACGCAGTATTTT.